A single TCR beta chain is shown here with its context. The data stem from a study of blood T cell repertoires in COVID-19. Background on the study: Sites across the United States, Italy and Spain contributed samples from acute and convalescent COVID-19.

As processed by the authors: Nucleated cell number was recorded as an estimate derived from reference gene primer amplification. Produced via immunoSEQ multiplex PCR; TCRdb's table is partial and in-frame only. For V, J and clone size, that table is used; D and trimming come from the DNA. The repertoire consists of under 150,000 clones, with 70% to 90% occurring once and the leading ten covering 3.4%. Sample: peripheral blood. The sequence derives from a middle-aged man with acute or convalescent COVID-19.

The CDR3 DNA is TGCGCCAGCAGCCAAGCCCAGGGATTCGCGGAAAAACTGTTTTTT. Encoded protein: CASSQAQGFAEKLFF. The chain has TRBV4-1 and TRBJ1-4, with a possible D match to TRBD1 (5 bases). CDR1 and CDR2 (germline): MGHRA, YSYEKL. The CDR3 is made up of 15 amino acids. V lost 1 base and J lost 8, with 14 bases in between.